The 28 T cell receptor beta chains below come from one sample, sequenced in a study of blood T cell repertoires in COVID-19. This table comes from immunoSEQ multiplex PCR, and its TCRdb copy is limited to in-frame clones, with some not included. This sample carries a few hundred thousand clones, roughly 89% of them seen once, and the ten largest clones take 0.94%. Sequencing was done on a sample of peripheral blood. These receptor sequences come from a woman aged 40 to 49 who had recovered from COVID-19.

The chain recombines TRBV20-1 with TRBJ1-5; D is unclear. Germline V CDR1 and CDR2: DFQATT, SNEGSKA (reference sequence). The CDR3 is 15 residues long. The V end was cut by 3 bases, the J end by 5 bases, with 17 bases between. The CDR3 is CSASEEGRLDQPQHF. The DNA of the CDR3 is TGCAGTGCTAGTGAAGAGGGAAGGCTGGATCAGCCCCAGCATTTT.

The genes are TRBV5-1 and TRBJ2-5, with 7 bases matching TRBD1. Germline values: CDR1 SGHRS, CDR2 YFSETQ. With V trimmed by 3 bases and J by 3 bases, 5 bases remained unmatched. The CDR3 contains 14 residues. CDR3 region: CASSWLTGKETQYF. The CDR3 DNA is TGCGCCAGCAGCTGGCTGACAGGGAAAGAGACCCAGTACTTC.

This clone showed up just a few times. The CDR3, as DNA: TGTGCCAGCAGCGGCGCTAGCGGGAGGCACTACAATGAGCAGTTCTTC. It encodes CASSGASGRHYNEQFF. The chain is built from TRBV2 and TRBJ2-1; 11 nucleotides align to TRBD2. Trimming at V came to 6 bases and at J to 3 bases, leaving 7 bases not matched to a gene. The germline V gene encodes CDR1 SNHLY and CDR2 FYNNEI. This CDR3 has 16 amino acids.

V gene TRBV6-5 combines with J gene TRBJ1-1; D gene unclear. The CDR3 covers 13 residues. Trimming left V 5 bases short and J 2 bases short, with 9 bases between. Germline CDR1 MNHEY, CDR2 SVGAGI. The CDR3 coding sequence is TGTGCCAGCAGTACCGAGGTCAACACTGAAGCTTTCTTT. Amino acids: CASSTEVNTEAFF.

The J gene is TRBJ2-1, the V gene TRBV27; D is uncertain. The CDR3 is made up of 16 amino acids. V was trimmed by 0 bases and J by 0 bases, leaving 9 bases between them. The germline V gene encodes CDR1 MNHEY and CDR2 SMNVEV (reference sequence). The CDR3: CASSLSLASSYNEQFF. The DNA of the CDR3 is TGTGCCAGCAGTTTATCACTTGCAAGCTCCTACAATGAGCAGTTCTTC.

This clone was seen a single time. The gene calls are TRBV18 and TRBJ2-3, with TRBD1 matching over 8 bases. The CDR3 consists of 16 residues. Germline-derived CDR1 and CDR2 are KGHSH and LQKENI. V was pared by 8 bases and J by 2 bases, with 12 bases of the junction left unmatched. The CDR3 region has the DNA TGTGCCAGCGGACCCCCGACAGGGGTACCCACAGATACGCAGTATTTT. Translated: CASGPPTGVPTDTQYF.

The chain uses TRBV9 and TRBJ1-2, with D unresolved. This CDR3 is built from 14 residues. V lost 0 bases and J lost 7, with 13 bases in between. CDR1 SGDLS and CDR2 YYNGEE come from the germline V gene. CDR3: CASSVEPEGGGYTF. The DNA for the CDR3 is TGTGCCAGCAGCGTAGAGCCGGAGGGCGGTGGCTACACCTTC.

CDR3 sequence reads: CASSTAAEQYF. Here the CDR3 DNA reads TGTGCCAGCAGCACCGCGGCAGAGCAGTACTTC. The chain uses TRBV6-5 and TRBJ2-7; D is undetermined. Germline CDR1 reads MNHEY; CDR2 reads SVGAGI. There are 11 residues in the CDR3. The germline V and J ends were trimmed by 6 bases and 7 bases, with 10 bases remaining between them.

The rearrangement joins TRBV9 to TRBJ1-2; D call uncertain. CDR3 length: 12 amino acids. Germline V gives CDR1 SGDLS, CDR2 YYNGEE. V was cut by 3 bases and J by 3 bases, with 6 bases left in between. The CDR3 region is CASSDNYYGYTF. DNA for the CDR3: TGTGCCAGCAGCGACAATTACTATGGCTACACCTTC.

CDR3 nucleotides: TGTGCCATCAGCGGGGAGCTACCTAGCAATCAGCCCCAGCATTTT. This gives the protein CAISGELPSNQPQHF. This sequence joins TRBV10-3 and TRBJ1-5, with D hard to call. The CDR3 is made up of 15 amino acids. Between the trimmed V and J ends, which lost 6 bases and 0 bases, there was a span of 12 bases. Germline values: CDR1 ENHRY, CDR2 SYGVKD.

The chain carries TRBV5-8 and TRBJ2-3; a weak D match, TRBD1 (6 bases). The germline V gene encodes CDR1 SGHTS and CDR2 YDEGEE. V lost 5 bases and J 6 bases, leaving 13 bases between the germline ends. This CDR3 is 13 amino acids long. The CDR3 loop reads CASSYTGTDTQYF. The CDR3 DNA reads TGTGCCAGCAGTTACACAGGGACCGATACGCAGTATTTT.

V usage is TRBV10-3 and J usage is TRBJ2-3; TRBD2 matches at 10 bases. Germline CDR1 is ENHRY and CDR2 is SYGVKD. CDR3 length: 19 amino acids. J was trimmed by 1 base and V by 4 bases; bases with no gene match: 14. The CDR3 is CAISVSFLAGDQGTDTQYF. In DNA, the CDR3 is TGTGCCATCAGTGTCTCCTTCCTAGCGGGAGACCAAGGCACAGATACGCAGTATTTT.

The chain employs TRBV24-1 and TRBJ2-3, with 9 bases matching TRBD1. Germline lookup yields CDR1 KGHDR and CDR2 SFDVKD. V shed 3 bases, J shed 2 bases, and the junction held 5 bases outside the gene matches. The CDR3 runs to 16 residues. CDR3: CATSDPRTGVTDTQYF. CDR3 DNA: TGTGCCACCAGTGATCCGCGGACAGGGGTCACAGATACGCAGTATTTT.

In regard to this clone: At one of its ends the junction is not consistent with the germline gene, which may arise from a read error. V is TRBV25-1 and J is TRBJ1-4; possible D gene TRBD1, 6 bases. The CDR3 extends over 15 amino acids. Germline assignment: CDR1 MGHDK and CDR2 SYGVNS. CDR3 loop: CASSATRGPPENLFF. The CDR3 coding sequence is TGTGCCAGCAGTGCCACGCGGGGGCCCCCTGAAAACCTGTTTTTT.

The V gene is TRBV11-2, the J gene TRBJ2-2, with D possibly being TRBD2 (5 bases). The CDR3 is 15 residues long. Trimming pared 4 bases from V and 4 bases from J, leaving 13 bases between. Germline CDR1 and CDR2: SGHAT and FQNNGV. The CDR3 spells CASSSLSGSTGELFF. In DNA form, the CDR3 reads TGTGCCAGCAGCTCCCTTTCGGGAAGCACCGGGGAGCTGTTTTTT.

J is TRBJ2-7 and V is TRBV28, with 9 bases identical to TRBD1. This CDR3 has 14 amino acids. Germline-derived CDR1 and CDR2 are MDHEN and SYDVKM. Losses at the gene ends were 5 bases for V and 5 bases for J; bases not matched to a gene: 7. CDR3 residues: CASSRTGVKDEQYF. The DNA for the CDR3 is TGTGCCAGCAGTAGGACAGGGGTTAAAGACGAGCAGTACTTC.

The CDR3 sequence: CASQPGGRNEQYF. Here the CDR3 DNA reads TGTGCCAGCCAGCCGGGAGGAAGAAACGAGCAGTACTTC. The V and J genes are TRBV6-5 and TRBJ2-7; 7 positions match TRBD2. Germline V gives CDR1 MNHEY, CDR2 SVGAGI. The CDR3 has 13 amino acids. J lost 5 bases, V lost 8 bases, and 9 bases had no gene match.

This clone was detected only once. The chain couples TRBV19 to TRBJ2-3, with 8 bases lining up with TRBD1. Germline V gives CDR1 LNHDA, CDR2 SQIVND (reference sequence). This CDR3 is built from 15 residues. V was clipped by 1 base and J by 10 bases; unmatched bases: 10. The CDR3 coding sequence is TGTGCCAGTAGTATAGGGCCCCTGGACAGGGACTCGCAGTATTTT. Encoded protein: CASSIGPLDRDSQYF. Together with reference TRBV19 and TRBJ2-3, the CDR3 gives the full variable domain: DGGITQSPKYLFRKEGQNVTLSCEQNLNHDAMYWYRQDPGQGLRLIYYSQIVNDFQKGDIAEGYSVSREKKESFPLTVTSAQKNPTAFYLCASSIGPLDRDSQYFGPGTRLTVL.

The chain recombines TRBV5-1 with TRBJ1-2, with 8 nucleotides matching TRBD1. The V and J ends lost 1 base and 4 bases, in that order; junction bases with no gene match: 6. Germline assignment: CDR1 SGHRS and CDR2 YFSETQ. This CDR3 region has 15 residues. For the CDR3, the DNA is TGCGCCAGCAGCTTGTGGACAGGGCCTGGCTATGGCTACACCTTC. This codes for CASSLWTGPGYGYTF.

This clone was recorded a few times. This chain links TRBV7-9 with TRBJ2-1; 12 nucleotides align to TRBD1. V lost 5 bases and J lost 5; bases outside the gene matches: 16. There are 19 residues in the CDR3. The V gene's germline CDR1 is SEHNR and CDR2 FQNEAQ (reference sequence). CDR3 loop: CASSPPGDRGPQGDNEQFF. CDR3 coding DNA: TGTGCCAGCAGCCCTCCTGGGGACAGGGGGCCCCAAGGAGACAATGAGCAGTTCTTC.

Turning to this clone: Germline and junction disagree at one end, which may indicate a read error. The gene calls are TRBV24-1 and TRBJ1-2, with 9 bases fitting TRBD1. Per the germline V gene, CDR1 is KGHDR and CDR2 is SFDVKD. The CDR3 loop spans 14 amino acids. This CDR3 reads CATGDRGTNYGYTF. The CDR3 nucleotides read TGTGCCACCGGTGACAGGGGGACTAACTATGGCTACACCTTC.

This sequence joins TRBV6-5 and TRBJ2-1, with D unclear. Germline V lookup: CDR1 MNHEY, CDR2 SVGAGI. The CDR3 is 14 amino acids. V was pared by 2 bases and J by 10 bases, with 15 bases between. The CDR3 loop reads CASSYTTNPYEQFF. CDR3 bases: TGTGCCAGCAGTTACACAACAAATCCATACGAGCAGTTCTTC.

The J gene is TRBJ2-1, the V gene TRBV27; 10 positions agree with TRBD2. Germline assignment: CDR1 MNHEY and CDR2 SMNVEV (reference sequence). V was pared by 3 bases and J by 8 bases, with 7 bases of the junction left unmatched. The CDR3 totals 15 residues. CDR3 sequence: CASSFWASGSYEQFF. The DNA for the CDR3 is TGTGCCAGCAGTTTTTGGGCTAGCGGGAGCTATGAGCAGTTCTTC.

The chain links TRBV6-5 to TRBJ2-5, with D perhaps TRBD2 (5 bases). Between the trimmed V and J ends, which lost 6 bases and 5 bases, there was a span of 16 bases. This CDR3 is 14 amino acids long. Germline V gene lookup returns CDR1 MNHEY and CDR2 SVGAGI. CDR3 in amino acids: CASRSLGVRETQYF. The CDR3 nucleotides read TGTGCCAGCAGAAGCCTCGGGGTACGGGAGACCCAGTACTTC.

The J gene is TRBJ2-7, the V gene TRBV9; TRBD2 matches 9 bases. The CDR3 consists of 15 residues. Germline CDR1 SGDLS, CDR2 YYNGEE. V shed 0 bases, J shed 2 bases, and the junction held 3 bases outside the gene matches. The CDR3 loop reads CASSVALAGPYEQYF. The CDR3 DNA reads TGTGCCAGCAGCGTAGCCCTAGCGGGACCCTACGAGCAGTACTTC.

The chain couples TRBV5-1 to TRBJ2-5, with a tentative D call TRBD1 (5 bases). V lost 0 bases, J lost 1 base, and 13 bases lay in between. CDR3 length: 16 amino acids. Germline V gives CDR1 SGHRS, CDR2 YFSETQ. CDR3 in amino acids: CASSLDPGLGQETQYF. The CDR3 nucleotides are TGCGCCAGCAGCTTGGACCCAGGGCTCGGCCAAGAGACCCAGTACTTC.

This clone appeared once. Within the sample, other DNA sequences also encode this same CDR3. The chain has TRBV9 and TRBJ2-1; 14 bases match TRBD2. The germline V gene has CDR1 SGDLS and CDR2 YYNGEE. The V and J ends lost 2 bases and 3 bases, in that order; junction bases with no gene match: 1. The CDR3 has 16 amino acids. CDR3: CASSVGTSGSYNEQFF. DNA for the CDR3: TGTGCCAGCAGCGTTGGGACTAGCGGGAGCTACAATGAGCAGTTCTTC.

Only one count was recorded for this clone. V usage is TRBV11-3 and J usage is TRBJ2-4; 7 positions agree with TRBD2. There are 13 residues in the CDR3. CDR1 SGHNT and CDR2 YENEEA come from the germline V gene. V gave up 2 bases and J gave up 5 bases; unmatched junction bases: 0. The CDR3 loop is CASSLRGENIQYF. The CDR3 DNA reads TGTGCCAGCAGCTTACGGGGGGAAAACATTCAGTACTTC.